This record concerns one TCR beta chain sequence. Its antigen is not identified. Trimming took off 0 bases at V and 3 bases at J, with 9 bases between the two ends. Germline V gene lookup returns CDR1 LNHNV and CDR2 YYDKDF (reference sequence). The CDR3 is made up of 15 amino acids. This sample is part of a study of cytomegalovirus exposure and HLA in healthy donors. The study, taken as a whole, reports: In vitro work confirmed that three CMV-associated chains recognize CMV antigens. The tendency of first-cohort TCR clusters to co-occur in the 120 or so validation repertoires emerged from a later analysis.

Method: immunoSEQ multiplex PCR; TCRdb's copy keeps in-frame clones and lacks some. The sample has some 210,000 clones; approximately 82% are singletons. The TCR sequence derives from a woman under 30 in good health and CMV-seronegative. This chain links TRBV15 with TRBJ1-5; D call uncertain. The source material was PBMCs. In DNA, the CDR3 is TGTGCCACCAGCAGAGAGGTAGAGAACAATCAGCCCCAGCATTTT. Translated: CATSREVENNQPQHF.